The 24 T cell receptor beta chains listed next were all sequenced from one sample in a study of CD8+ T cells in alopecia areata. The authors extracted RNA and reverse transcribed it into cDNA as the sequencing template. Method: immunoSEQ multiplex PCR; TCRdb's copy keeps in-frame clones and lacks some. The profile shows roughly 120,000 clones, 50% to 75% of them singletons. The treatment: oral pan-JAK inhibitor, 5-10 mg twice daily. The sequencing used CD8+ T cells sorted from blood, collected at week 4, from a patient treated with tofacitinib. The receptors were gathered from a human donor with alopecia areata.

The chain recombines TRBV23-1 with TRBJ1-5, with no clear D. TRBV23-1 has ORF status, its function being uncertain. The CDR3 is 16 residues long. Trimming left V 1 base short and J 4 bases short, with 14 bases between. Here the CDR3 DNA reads TGCGCCAGCAGTCAATTCTCCGGCGGTTGGAATCAGCCCCAGCATTTT. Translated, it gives CASSQFSGGWNQPQHF.

CDR3 sequence reads: CSVVDTNTEAFF. In DNA, the CDR3 is TGCAGCGTCGTGGACACTAACACTGAAGCTTTCTTT. The chain combines TRBV29-1 with TRBJ1-1; possible D gene TRBD1, 5 bases. The CDR3 extends over 12 amino acids. Trimming shortened V by 6 bases and J by 2 bases, and 10 bases separated the two germline ends. CDR1 is SQVTM, CDR2 ANQGSEA, per germline.

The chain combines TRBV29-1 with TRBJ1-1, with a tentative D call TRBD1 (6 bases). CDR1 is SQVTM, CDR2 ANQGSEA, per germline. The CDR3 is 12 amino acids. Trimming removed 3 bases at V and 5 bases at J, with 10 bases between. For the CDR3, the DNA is TGCAGCGTTGATCAGGGGAGTACTGAAGCTTTCTTT. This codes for CSVDQGSTEAFF.

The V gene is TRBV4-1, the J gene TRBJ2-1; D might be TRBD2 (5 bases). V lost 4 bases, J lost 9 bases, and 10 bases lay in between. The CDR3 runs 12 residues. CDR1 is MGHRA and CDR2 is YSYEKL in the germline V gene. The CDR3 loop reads CASSPRTFEQFF. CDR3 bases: TGCGCCAGCAGCCCACGGACTTTTGAGCAGTTCTTC.

The CDR3 sequence is CAWSPRQGQYF. Here the CDR3 DNA reads TGTGCCTGGAGTCCCCGGCAGGGGCAGTACTTC. The gene calls are TRBV30 and TRBJ2-7; D is perhaps TRBD1 (5 bases). This CDR3 contains 11 residues. The V end was cut by 2 bases, the J end by 9 bases, with 11 bases between. Germline V lookup: CDR1 GTSNPN, CDR2 SVGIG (reference sequence). Complete variable domain (other parts from reference TRBV30 and TRBJ2-7): SQTIHQWPATLVQPVGSPLSLECTVEGTSNPNLYWYRQAAGRGLQLLFYSVGIGQISSEVPQNLSASRPQDRQFILSSKKLLLSDSGFYLCAWSPRQGQYFGPGTRLTVT.

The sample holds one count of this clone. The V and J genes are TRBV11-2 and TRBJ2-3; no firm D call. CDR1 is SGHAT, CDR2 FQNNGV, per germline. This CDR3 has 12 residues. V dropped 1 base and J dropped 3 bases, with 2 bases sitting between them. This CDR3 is CASSLVTDTQYF. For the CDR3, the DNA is TGTGCCAGCAGCTTAGTAACAGATACGCAGTATTTT.

In DNA form, the CDR3 reads TGTGCCAGCAGTGATGCTCGGACAGGGGACAATGAGCAGTTCTTC. It encodes CASSDARTGDNEQFF. The gene calls are TRBV2 and TRBJ2-1; 9 bases line up with TRBD1. Trimming cost V 3 bases and J 5 bases; bases outside gene matches: 5. The CDR3 is made up of 15 amino acids. Germline V gene sequence: CDR1 SNHLY, CDR2 FYNNEI.

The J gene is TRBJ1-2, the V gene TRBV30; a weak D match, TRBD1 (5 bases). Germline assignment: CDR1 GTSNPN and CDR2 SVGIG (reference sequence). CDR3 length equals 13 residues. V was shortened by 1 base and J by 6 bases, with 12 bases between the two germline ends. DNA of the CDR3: TGTGCCTGGAGTGGGGGCAGGGAACATGGCTACACCTTC. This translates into CAWSGGREHGYTF.

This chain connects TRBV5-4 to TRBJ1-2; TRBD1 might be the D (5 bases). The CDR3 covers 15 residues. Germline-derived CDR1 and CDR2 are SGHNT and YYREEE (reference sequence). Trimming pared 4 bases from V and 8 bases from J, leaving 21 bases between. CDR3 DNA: TGTGCCAGCAGCGGTGATGTCGATGTCAGGGAAGGCTACACCTTC. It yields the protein CASSGDVDVREGYTF.

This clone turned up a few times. This CDR3 reads CAWSGGDYPSYNEQFF. The CDR3 DNA follows: TGTGCCTGGAGTGGGGGCGATTACCCTTCCTACAATGAGCAGTTCTTC. The chain has TRBV30 and TRBJ2-1; maybe TRBD1 (5 bases). The CDR3 is made up of 16 amino acids. Trimming pared 1 base from V and 1 base from J, leaving 14 bases between. The germline CDR1 and CDR2 sequences are GTSNPN and SVGIG (reference sequence).

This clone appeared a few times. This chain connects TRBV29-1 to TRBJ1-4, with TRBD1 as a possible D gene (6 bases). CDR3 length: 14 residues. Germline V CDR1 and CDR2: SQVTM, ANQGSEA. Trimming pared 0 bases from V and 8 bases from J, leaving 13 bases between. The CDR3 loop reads CSVEEGTGHEKLFF. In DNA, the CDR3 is TGCAGCGTTGAAGAAGGAACAGGGCACGAAAAACTGTTTTTT. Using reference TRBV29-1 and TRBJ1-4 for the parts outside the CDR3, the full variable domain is SAVISQKPSRDICQRGTSLTIQCQVDSQVTMMFWYRQQPGQSLTLIATANQGSEATYESGFVIDKFPISRPNLTFSTLTVSNMSPEDSSIYLCSVEEGTGHEKLFFGSGTQLSVL.

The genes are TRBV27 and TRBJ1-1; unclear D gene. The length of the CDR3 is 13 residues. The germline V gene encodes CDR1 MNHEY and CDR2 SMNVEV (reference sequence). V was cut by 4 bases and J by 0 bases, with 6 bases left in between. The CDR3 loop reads CASSSGLNTEAFF. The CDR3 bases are TGTGCCAGCAGTTCTGGGTTGAACACTGAAGCTTTCTTT.

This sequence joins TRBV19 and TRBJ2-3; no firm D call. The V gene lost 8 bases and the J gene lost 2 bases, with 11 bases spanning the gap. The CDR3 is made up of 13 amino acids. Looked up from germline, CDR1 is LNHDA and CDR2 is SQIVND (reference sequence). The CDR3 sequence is CASVEHYTDTQYF. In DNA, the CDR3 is TGTGCCAGTGTGGAACATTACACAGATACGCAGTATTTT.

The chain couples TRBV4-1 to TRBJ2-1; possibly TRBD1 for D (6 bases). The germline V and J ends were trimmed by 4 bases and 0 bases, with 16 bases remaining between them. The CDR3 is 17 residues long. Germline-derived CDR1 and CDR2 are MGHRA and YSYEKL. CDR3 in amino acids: CASSPFPRDTSYNEQFF. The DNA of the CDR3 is TGCGCCAGCAGCCCCTTTCCCCGGGACACCTCCTACAATGAGCAGTTCTTC.

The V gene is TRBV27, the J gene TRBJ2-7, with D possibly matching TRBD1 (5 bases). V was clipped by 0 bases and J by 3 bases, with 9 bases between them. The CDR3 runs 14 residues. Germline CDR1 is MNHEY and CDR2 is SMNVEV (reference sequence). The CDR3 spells CASSLSAGLYEQYF. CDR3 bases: TGTGCCAGCAGTTTATCGGCAGGGCTCTACGAGCAGTACTTC.

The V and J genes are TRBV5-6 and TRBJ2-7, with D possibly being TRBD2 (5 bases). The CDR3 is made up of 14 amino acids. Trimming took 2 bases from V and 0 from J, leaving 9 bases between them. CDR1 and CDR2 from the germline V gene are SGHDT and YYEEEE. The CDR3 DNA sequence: TGTGCCAGCAGCTTAGGAGGAGCCTCCTACGAGCAGTACTTC. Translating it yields CASSLGGASYEQYF.

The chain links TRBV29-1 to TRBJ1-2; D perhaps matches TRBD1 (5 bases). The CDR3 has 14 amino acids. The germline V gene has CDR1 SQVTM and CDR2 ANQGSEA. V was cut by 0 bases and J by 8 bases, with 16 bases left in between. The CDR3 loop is CSVEDEGASYGYTF. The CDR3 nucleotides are TGCAGCGTTGAAGATGAAGGGGCTTCATACGGCTACACCTTC.

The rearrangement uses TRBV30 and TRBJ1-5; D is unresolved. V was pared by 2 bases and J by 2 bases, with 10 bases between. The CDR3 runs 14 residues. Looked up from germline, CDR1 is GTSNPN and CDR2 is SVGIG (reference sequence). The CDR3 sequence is CAWSKGWGNQPQHF. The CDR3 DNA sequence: TGTGCCTGGAGTAAAGGCTGGGGCAATCAGCCCCAGCATTTT.

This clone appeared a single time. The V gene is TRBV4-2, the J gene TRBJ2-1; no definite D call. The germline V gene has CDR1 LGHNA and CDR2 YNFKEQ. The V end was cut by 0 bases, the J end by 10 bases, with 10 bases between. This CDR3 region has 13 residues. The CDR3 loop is CASSQDSGGEQFF. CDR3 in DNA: TGTGCCAGCAGCCAAGACTCGGGTGGCGAGCAGTTCTTC.

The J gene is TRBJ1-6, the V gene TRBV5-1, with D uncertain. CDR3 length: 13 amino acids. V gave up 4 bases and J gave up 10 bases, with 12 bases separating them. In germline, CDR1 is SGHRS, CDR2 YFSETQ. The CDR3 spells CASSHTWESPLHF. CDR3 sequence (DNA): TGCGCCAGCAGCCACACCTGGGAATCACCCCTCCACTTT.

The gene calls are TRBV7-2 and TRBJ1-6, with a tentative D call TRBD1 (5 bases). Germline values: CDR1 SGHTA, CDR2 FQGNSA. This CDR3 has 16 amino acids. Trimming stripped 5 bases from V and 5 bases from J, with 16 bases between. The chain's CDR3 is CASSAGVTADNSPLHF. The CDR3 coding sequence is TGTGCCAGCAGCGCGGGGGTAACAGCCGATAATTCACCCCTCCACTTT.

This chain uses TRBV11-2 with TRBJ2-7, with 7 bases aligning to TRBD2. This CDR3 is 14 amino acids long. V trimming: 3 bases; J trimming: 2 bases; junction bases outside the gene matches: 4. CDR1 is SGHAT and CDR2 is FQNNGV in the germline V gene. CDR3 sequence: CASSLDRGAYEQYF. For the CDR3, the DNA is TGTGCCAGCAGCTTGGACCGGGGGGCCTACGAGCAGTACTTC.

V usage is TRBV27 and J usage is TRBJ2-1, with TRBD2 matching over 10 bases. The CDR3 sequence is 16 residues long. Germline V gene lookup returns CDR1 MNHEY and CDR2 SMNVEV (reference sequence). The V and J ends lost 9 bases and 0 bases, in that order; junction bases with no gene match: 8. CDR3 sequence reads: CASGPERGGSYNEQFF. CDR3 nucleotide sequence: TGTGCCAGTGGGCCTGAGCGGGGGGGCTCCTACAATGAGCAGTTCTTC.

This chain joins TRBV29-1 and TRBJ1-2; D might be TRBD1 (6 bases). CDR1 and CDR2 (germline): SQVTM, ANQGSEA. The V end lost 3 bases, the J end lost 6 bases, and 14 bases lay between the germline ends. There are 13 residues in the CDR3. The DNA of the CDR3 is TGCAGCGTTGATGGGGGGCGCGTAAATGGCTACACCTTC. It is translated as CSVDGGRVNGYTF.